The 8 T cell receptor beta chains below were found in one sample sequenced in a study of HIV-infected patients and healthy controls. Follow-up blood was drawn about 14 weeks, roughly three months, after antiretroviral therapy began. Whole blood was used without fractionation, so all unsorted peripheral T cells were included. Alpha and beta constant-region primers primed reverse transcription of approximately 500 ng RNA. Alpha and beta chain libraries were made separately by chain-specific third strand synthesis with multiplexing indices. TCRdb reprocessed the 5' RACE reads with MiXCR, giving one entry per CDR3 protein. The table includes thousands of distinct CDR3 sequences, about 9.3% detected once. The sequencing here drew on blood, taken during antiretroviral therapy. These receptors all come from an adult with HIV infection.

This clonotype was counted at least ten times. The genes are TRBV7-8 and TRBJ1-5; a possible D gene is TRBD1 (6 bases). CDR3 length equals 14 residues. The V and J ends lost 3 bases and 3 bases respectively, with 9 bases between them. Germline loops: CDR1 SGHVS, CDR2 FQNEAQ. The CDR3 sequence: CASSLGTYNQPQHF. The CDR3 coding sequence is TGTGCCAGCAGCTTGGGGACATACAATCAGCCCCAGCATTTT.

By sample fraction, this clonotype is medium-sized. This chain joins TRBV5-6 and TRBJ2-7, with 9 bases identical to TRBD2. The CDR3 consists of 15 residues. J was trimmed by 4 bases and V by 0 bases; bases with no gene match: 5. CDR1 and CDR2 from the germline V gene are SGHDT and YYEEEE. In nucleotides, the CDR3 is TGTGCCAGCAGCTTGGAGATAGCGGGGGCTTACGAGCAGTACGTC. It yields the protein CASSLEIAGAYEQYV.

V gene TRBV10-3 combines with J gene TRBJ2-3, with D hard to call. This CDR3 is built from 14 residues. Trimming stripped 3 bases from V and 1 base from J, with 8 bases between. Germline V gene sequence: CDR1 ENHRY, CDR2 SYGVKD. In DNA, the CDR3 is TGTGCCATCAGTGATCGGGCCCGCACAGATACGCAGTATTTT. Protein: CAISDRARTDTQYF.

By share, this clonotype ranks as medium-sized. The V and J genes are TRBV27 and TRBJ2-1, with D possibly being TRBD2 (6 bases). This CDR3 is built from 16 residues. V was pared by 2 bases and J by 4 bases, with 15 bases between. Germline CDR1 is MNHEY and CDR2 is SMNVEV (reference sequence). The CDR3 DNA follows: TGTGCCAGCAGTTTAAGTGTCGGGACTCGTTACAATGAGCAGTTCTTC. Its protein is CASSLSVGTRYNEQFF.

By sample fraction, this clonotype is medium-sized. V and J are TRBV5-6 and TRBJ1-2, with D possibly matching TRBD1 (6 bases). The germline V gene encodes CDR1 SGHDT and CDR2 YYEEEE. The CDR3 has 16 amino acids. Trimming cost V 1 base and J 0 bases, with 13 bases left between them. DNA of the CDR3: TGTGCCAGCAGCTTGACGTGGACAGAAGCTAACTATGGCTACACCTTC. Translated: CASSLTWTEANYGYTF.

This clonotype has just a few counts. The chain combines TRBV2 with TRBJ2-2; D may be TRBD1 (5 bases). This CDR3 is built from 15 residues. V lost 3 bases and J 0 bases, leaving 8 bases between the germline ends. Germline CDR1 is SNHLY and CDR2 is FYNNEI. The CDR3 DNA reads as TGTGCCAGCAGTGATACAGGATCGAACACCGGGGAGCTGTTTTTT. It encodes CASSDTGSNTGELFF.

There are many counts of this clonotype. J is TRBJ1-5 and V is TRBV6-5, with a tentative D call TRBD1 (5 bases). This CDR3 has 21 residues. Germline V lookup: CDR1 MNHEY, CDR2 SVGAGI. The germline V and J ends were trimmed by 6 bases and 0 bases, with 30 bases remaining between them. The CDR3 spells CASSPLSFMISGPYSNQPQHF. In DNA, the CDR3 is TGTGCCAGCAGCCCTCTATCGTTTATGATTTCGGGACCCTATAGCAATCAGCCCCAGCATTTT.

Only a few counts were recorded for this clonotype. The V call is TRBV6-5, the J call TRBJ2-3; D unclear. Germline CDR1 MNHEY, CDR2 SVGAGI. With 2 bases removed from V and 7 bases from J, the gap between germline ends came to 4 bases. The CDR3 has 11 residues. The chain's CDR3 is CASSYVHTQYF. In nucleotides, the CDR3 is TGTGCCAGCAGTTACGTGCATACGCAGTATTTT.